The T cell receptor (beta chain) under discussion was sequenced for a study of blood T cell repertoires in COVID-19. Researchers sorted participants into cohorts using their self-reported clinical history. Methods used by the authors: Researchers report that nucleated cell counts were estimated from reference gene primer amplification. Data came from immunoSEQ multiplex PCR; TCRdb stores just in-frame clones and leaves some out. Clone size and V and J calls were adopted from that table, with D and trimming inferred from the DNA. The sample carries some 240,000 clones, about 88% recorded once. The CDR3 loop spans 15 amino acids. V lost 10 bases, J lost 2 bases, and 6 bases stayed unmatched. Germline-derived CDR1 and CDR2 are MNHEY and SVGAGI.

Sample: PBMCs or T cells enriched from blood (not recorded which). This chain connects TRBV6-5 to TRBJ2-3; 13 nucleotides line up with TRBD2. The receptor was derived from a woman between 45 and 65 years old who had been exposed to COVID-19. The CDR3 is CAIATSGGSTDTQYF. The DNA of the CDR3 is TGTGCCATCGCGACTAGCGGGGGGTCCACAGATACGCAGTATTTT.